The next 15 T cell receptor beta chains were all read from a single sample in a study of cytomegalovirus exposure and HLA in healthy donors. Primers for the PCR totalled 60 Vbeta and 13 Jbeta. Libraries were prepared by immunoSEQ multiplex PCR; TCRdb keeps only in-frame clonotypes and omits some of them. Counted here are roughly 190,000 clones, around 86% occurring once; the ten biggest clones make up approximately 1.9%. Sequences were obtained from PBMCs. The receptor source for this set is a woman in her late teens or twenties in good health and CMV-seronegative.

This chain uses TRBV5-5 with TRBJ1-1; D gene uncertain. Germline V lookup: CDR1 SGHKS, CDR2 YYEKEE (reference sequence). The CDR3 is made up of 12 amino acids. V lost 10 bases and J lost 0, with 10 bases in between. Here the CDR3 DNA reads TGTGCCTCGGAGGTCATGAACACTGAAGCTTTCTTT. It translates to CASEVMNTEAFF.

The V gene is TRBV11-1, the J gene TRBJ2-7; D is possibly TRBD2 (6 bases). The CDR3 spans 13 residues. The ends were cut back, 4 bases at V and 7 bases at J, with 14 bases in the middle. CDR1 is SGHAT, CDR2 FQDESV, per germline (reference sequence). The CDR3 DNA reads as TGTGCCAGCAGCTATGGAGGGGACTTTGAGCAGTACTTC. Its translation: CASSYGGDFEQYF. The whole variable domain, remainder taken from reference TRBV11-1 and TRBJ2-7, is EAEVAQSPRYKITEKSQAVAFWCDPISGHATLYWYRQILGQGPELLVQFQDESVVDDSQLPKDRFSAERLKGVDSTLKIQPAELGDSAMYLCASSYGGDFEQYFGPGTRLTVT.

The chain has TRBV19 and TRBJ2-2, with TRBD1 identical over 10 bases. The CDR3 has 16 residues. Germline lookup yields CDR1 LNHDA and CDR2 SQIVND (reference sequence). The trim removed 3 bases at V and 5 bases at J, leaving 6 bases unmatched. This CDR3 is CASSIWGQGSTGELFF. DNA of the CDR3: TGTGCCAGTAGTATCTGGGGACAGGGGTCGACCGGGGAGCTGTTTTTT.

The CDR3 is CASRRQGEAFF. CDR3 bases: TGTGCCAGCAGGAGACAGGGTGAAGCTTTCTTT. The rearrangement joins TRBV27 to TRBJ1-1; 7 bases are shared with TRBD1. The CDR3 has 11 residues. J lost 7 bases, V lost 6 bases, and 2 bases had no gene match. CDR1 and CDR2 from the germline V gene are MNHEY and SMNVEV (reference sequence).

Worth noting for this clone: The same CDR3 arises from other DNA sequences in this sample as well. DNA of the CDR3: TGTGCCAGCAGTTCATCGGGACAGATTAGCAATCAGCCCCAGCATTTT. It specifies CASSSSGQISNQPQHF. The chain couples TRBV6-6 to TRBJ1-5, with 7 nucleotides matching TRBD1. The germline gives CDR1 MNHNY, CDR2 SVGAGI (reference sequence). Germline trimming cut 4 bases from V and 0 bases from J; bases unmatched to any gene: 6. This CDR3 spans 16 amino acids.

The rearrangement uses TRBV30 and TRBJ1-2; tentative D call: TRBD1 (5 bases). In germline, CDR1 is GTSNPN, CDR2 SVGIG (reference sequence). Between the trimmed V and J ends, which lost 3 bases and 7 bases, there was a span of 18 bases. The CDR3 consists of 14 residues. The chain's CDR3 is CAWRVQGGKRGYTF. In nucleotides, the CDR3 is TGTGCCTGGAGGGTGCAGGGAGGGAAGCGTGGCTACACCTTC.

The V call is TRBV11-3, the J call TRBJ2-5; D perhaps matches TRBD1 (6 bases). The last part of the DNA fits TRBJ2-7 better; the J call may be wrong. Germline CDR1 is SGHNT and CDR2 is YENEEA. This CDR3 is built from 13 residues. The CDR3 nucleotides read TGTGCCAGCCTTAACAGGGATTCCTACGAGCAGTACTTC. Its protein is CASLNRDSYEQYF.

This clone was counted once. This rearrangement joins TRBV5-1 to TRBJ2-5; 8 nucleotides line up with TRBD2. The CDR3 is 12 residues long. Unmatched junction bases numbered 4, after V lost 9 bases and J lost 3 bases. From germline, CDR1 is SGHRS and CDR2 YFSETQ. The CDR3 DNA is TGCGCCACTAGCGGGTCGGAAGAGACCCAGTACTTC. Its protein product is CATSGSEETQYF.

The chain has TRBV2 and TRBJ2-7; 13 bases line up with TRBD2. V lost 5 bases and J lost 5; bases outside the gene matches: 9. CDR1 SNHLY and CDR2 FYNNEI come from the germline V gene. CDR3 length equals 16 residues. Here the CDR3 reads CASSIRTSGSFDEQYF. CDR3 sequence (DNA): TGTGCCAGCAGTATTAGGACTAGCGGGAGTTTCGACGAGCAGTACTTC.

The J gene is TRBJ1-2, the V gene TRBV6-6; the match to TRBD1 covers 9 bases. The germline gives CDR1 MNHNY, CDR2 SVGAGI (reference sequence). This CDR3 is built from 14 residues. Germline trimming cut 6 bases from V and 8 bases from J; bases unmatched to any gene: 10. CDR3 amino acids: CASSPGDRVLGYTF. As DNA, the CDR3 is TGTGCCAGCAGCCCCGGGGACAGGGTCTTGGGCTACACCTTC.

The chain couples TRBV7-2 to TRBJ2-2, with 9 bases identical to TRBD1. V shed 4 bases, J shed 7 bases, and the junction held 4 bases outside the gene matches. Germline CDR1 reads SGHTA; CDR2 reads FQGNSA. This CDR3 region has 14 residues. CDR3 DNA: TGTGCCAGCAGCTCACAGGGGGCGATCGGGGAGCTGTTTTTT. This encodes CASSSQGAIGELFF.

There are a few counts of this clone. In nucleotides, the CDR3 is TGTGCCACCAGCCAGGGGATTTTTTACGAGCAGTACTTC. This codes for CATSQGIFYEQYF. The chain recombines TRBV15 with TRBJ2-7, with D possibly TRBD1 on 6 matching bases. Germline V gene data show CDR1 as LNHNV and CDR2 as YYDKDF (reference sequence). This CDR3 spans 13 amino acids. The ends were cut back, 5 bases at V and 4 bases at J, with 12 bases in the middle.

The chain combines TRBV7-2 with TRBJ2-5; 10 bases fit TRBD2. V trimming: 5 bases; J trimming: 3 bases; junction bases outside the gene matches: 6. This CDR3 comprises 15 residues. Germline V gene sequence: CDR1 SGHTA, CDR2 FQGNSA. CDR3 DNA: TGTGCCAGCAGCCGAGCGGGAGGGCCGGAAGAGACCCAGTACTTC. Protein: CASSRAGGPEETQYF.

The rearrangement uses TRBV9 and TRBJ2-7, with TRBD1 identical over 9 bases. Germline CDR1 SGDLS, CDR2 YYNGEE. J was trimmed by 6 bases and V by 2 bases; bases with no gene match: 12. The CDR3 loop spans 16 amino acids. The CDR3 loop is CASSVEPGQGFLEQYF. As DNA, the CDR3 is TGTGCCAGCAGCGTTGAACCGGGACAGGGTTTTCTCGAGCAGTACTTC.

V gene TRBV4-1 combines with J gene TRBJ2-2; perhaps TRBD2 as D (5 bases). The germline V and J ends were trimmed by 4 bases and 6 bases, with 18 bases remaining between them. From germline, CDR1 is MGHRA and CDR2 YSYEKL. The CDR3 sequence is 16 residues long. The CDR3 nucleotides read TGCGCCAGCAGCCTCGCCGTGGCGGGTGCCCCCGGGGAGCTGTTTTTT. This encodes CASSLAVAGAPGELFF.